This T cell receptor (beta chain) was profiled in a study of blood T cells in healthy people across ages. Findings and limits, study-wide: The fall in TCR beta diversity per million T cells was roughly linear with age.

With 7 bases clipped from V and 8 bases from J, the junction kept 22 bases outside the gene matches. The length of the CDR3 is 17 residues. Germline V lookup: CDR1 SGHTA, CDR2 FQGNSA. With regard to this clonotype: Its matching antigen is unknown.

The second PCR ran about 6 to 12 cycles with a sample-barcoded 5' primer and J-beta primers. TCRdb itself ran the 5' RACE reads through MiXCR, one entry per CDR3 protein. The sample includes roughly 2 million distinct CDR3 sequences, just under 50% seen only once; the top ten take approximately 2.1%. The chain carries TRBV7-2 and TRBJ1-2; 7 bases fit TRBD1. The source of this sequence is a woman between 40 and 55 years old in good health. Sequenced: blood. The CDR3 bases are TGTGCCAGCATCGAACATCCAAGTGACAGGGTAAAAGACGGCTACACCTTC. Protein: CASIEHPSDRVKDGYTF.